The 17 T cell receptor beta chains reported below all come from one sample, sequenced in a study of human T cells and chemical hapten exposure. One entry per CDR3 protein, called by TCRdb with MiXCR from the RACE reads. The sample consists of roughly 380,000 distinct CDR3 sequences, approximately 5.1% of them appearing once. Time point noted: pre-sensitization, week 0. As for treatment: therapeutic diphenylcyclopropenone sensitization with weekly scalp DPC. The sequencing used whole blood, collected in connection with sensitization to the hapten diphenylcyclopropenone (DPC). The receptor set was obtained from a woman in her 50s with alopecia areata. Some clones in this sample may be carry-over from other donors' samples.

This clonotype was recorded many times. The CDR3 DNA reads TGTGCCAGCAGCCAAGGGTTTAACACTGAAGCTTTCTTT. Translated: CASSQGFNTEAFF. The chain uses TRBV4-2 and TRBJ1-1; no clear D gene. The CDR3 has 13 amino acids. Germline V lookup: CDR1 LGHNA, CDR2 YNFKEQ. The V and J ends lost 1 base and 2 bases respectively, with 5 bases between them.

This clonotype has just a few counts. The chain links TRBV10-3 to TRBJ2-1, with a weak D call TRBD1 (10 bases). Germline CDR1 ENHRY, CDR2 SYGVKD. Trimming stripped 8 bases from V and 9 bases from J, with 32 bases between. The CDR3 loop spans 18 amino acids. This CDR3 is CAISRDRGLAGAPGEQFF. The CDR3 coding sequence is TGTGCCATCTCCCGGGACAGGGGATTAGCGGGAGCCCCGGGTGAGCAGTTCTTC.

Ten or more counts support this clonotype. The V call is TRBV9, the J call TRBJ2-3, with D perhaps assigned TRBD1 or TRBD2 (5 bases each). The CDR3 contains 13 residues. V shed 3 bases and J shed 6 bases, with 11 bases lying between them. Germline CDR1 is SGDLS and CDR2 is YYNGEE. CDR3 nucleotide sequence: TGTGCCAGCAGCGCTGGGACGGGGGATACGCAGTATTTT. It specifies CASSAGTGDTQYF.

In this sample, this clonotype turned up many times. V and J are TRBV6-1 and TRBJ1-3; D call uncertain. From germline, CDR1 is MNHNS and CDR2 SASEGT. Trimming left V 2 bases short and J 12 bases short, with 11 bases between. This CDR3 has 12 amino acids. DNA for the CDR3: TGTGCCAGCAGTGAAACTGGAGGAATCATATATTTT. Residues: CASSETGGIIYF.

This clonotype was seen a handful of times. This sequence joins TRBV19 and TRBJ2-7; D is perhaps TRBD1 (6 bases). This CDR3 is 14 amino acids long. Trimming took 2 bases from V and 4 from J, leaving 12 bases between them. Germline lookup yields CDR1 LNHDA and CDR2 SQIVND (reference sequence). CDR3 in amino acids: CASSIKGRGYEQYF. The CDR3 bases are TGTGCCAGTAGTATAAAGGGCAGGGGTTACGAGCAGTACTTC. Together with reference TRBV19 and TRBJ2-7, the CDR3 gives the full variable domain: DGGITQSPKYLFRKEGQNVTLSCEQNLNHDAMYWYRQDPGQGLRLIYYSQIVNDFQKGDIAEGYSVSREKKESFPLTVTSAQKNPTAFYLCASSIKGRGYEQYFGPGTRLTVT.

This clonotype occurred many times. The chain uses TRBV7-2 and TRBJ2-3; perhaps TRBD2 as D (6 bases). This CDR3 spans 15 amino acids. V dropped 0 bases and J dropped 6 bases, with 13 bases sitting between them. CDR1 SGHTA and CDR2 FQGNSA come from the germline V gene. CDR3 in DNA: TGTGCCAGCAGCTTAGCGGGGCGGGGTATTGATACGCAGTATTTT. Its protein is CASSLAGRGIDTQYF.

The table lists this clonotype with many counts. J is TRBJ2-2 and V is TRBV27, with D possibly matching TRBD2 (6 bases). CDR3 length: 14 residues. V shed 7 bases and J shed 4 bases, with 13 bases lying between them. Germline CDR1 is MNHEY and CDR2 is SMNVEV (reference sequence). The CDR3 bases are TGTGCCAGCAAGGAGGGTCTTGGCACCGGGGAGCTGTTTTTT. The encoded protein is CASKEGLGTGELFF.

Only a few counts were recorded for this clonotype. CDR3 loop: CASSLFSSAAGFDQPQHF. In DNA, the CDR3 is TGTGCCAGCAGCCTCTTCTCGTCTGCGGCAGGGTTCGATCAGCCCCAGCATTTT. The J gene is TRBJ1-5, the V gene TRBV28, with D possibly TRBD1 on 5 matching bases. V dropped 6 bases and J dropped 5 bases, with 26 bases sitting between them. Germline lookup yields CDR1 MDHEN and CDR2 SYDVKM. CDR3 size: 18 residues.

This clonotype was counted many times. CDR3 bases: TGTGCCACCAAGGATGTAACCTACAATGAGCAGTTCTTC. Translating it yields CATKDVTYNEQFF. The V call is TRBV24-1, the J call TRBJ2-1; D call uncertain. CDR1 is KGHDR, CDR2 SFDVKD, per germline. V lost 8 bases and J lost 2, with 9 bases in between. The CDR3 spans 13 residues.

This clonotype occurred a few times. V is TRBV7-8 and J is TRBJ2-5, with 11 bases that match TRBD2. The ends lost 3 bases at V and 5 bases at J; junction bases unmatched: 5. The CDR3 is 15 residues long. The germline CDR1 and CDR2 sequences are SGHVS and FQNEAQ. The CDR3 nucleotides are TGTGCCAGCAGCTTGGGTAGCGGGGGGGCTGAGACCCAGTACTTC. Residues: CASSLGSGGAETQYF.

This clonotype was recorded many times. The gene calls are TRBV7-2 and TRBJ1-6, with no clear D. V shed 5 bases and J shed 9 bases, with 11 bases lying between them. Germline V CDR1 and CDR2: SGHTA, FQGNSA. This CDR3 comprises 13 residues. The DNA for the CDR3 is TGTGCCAGCAGCGAGGGTGTCAGTTCACCCCTCCACTTT. Its protein product is CASSEGVSSPLHF.

The rearrangement joins TRBV6-5 to TRBJ1-1; 9 bases fit TRBD1. V lost 7 bases, J lost 1 base, and 10 bases stayed unmatched. Germline CDR1 is MNHEY and CDR2 is SVGAGI. The CDR3 is 16 residues long. CDR3 in DNA: TGTGCCAGCAAAGGAGAACAGGGGGCGCAGAACACTGAAGCTTTCTTT. The encoded protein is CASKGEQGAQNTEAFF.

This clonotype was detected many times. The chain is built from TRBV6-5 and TRBJ2-3, with D possibly matching TRBD2 (5 bases). The CDR3 has 14 amino acids. Germline V gives CDR1 MNHEY, CDR2 SVGAGI. V lost 2 bases, J lost 5 bases, and 11 bases lay in between. Here the CDR3 DNA reads TGTGCCAGCAGTTACGTGGGAGAGGGAGATACGCAGTATTTT. It yields the protein CASSYVGEGDTQYF.

V usage is TRBV29-1 and J usage is TRBJ2-3, with TRBD2 matching over 7 bases. V lost 4 bases and J lost 1; bases outside the gene matches: 5. Per the germline V gene, CDR1 is SQVTM and CDR2 is ANQGSEA. This CDR3 region has 14 residues. CDR3 nucleotide sequence: TGCAGCGTTGTGGCAAGCGGGGGCACAGATACGCAGTATTTT. Encoded protein: CSVVASGGTDTQYF.

The chain carries TRBV6-5 and TRBJ1-2, with a weak D call TRBD1 (6 bases). Germline values: CDR1 MNHEY, CDR2 SVGAGI. Trimming shortened V by 5 bases and J by 6 bases, and 22 bases separated the two germline ends. This CDR3 is built from 16 residues. The CDR3 spells CASSHGQNLIRDGYTF. Here the CDR3 DNA reads TGTGCCAGCAGTCACGGACAGAATTTAATTCGGGATGGCTACACCTTC.

The chain joins TRBV12-3 or TRBV12-4 to TRBJ2-1; 14 bases line up with TRBD2. The CDR3 sequence is 16 residues long. After removal of 7 bases from V and 2 bases from J, the junction contained 4 bases not matched to a gene. The CDR3 DNA reads as TGTGCCAGCAAGAGGACTAGCGGGGGGCCCTACAATGAGCAGTTCTTC. Protein sequence: CASKRTSGGPYNEQFF.

This clonotype was counted only a few times. The chain carries TRBV9 and TRBJ2-7, with D possibly called TRBD1 or TRBD2 (6 bases each). The CDR3 extends over 15 amino acids. Looked up from germline, CDR1 is SGDLS and CDR2 is YYNGEE. V lost 0 bases and J 0 bases, leaving 10 bases between the germline ends. DNA for the CDR3: TGTGCCAGCAGCGTAGAAGGGGGGAGCTCCTACGAGCAGTACTTC. It translates to CASSVEGGSSYEQYF.